The 9 T cell receptor beta chains in this list originate from one sample, sequenced in a study of blood T cell repertoires in COVID-19. The protocol was immunoSEQ multiplex PCR, while the TCRdb copy is restricted to in-frame clones and leaves out a portion. The sample contains 370,000 or so clones, 70% to 90% of which appear only once. Source material: PBMCs or T cells enriched from blood (not recorded which). The receptors shown here come from a man aged 25 to 40 who had recovered from COVID-19.

CDR3 DNA sequence: TGTGCCTGGAGTGTCAGGGCATTTAATGAAAAACTGTTTTTT. It codes for CAWSVRAFNEKLFF. The chain links TRBV30 to TRBJ1-4; tentatively, D is TRBD1 (5 bases). The CDR3 has 14 amino acids. Trimming stripped 0 bases from V and 4 bases from J, with 9 bases between. The germline V gene has CDR1 GTSNPN and CDR2 SVGIG (reference sequence).

The chain joins TRBV7-3 to TRBJ1-5; D gene uncertain. Trimming stripped 2 bases from V and 5 bases from J, with 7 bases between. CDR1 and CDR2 from the germline V gene are SGHTA and FQGTGA. This CDR3 has 13 residues. The CDR3 coding sequence is TGTGCCAGCAGCTTATCCGGGGATCAGCCCCAGCATTTT. This translates into CASSLSGDQPQHF.

This clone was seen a handful of times. V gene TRBV29-1 combines with J gene TRBJ1-2, with unresolved D. The CDR3 contains 12 residues. With 4 bases removed from V and 4 bases from J, the gap between germline ends came to 10 bases. Germline CDR1 is SQVTM and CDR2 is ANQGSEA. The CDR3, as DNA: TGCAGCGTTGGTACGGGAGGCTATGGCTACACCTTC. Protein product: CSVGTGGYGYTF.

CDR3 nucleotide sequence: TGTGCCAGCAGCACGACAGTCCAAATCGGGAATTCACCCCTCCACTTT. It codes for CASSTTVQIGNSPLHF. The chain links TRBV9 to TRBJ1-6, with a weak D call TRBD1 (5 bases). CDR1 and CDR2 from the germline V gene are SGDLS and YYNGEE. This CDR3 has 16 amino acids. Deletions cut 4 bases from V and 7 bases from J, with 18 bases between.

The chain carries TRBV6-5 and TRBJ1-2, with D perhaps matching TRBD1 (5 bases). The V gene's germline CDR1 is MNHEY and CDR2 SVGAGI. The CDR3 has 13 amino acids. V was pared by 0 bases and J by 7 bases, with 9 bases between. The chain's CDR3 is CASSYSQGAGYTF. The CDR3 DNA reads TGTGCCAGCAGTTACTCCCAGGGTGCTGGCTACACCTTC.

The chain joins TRBV4-2 to TRBJ2-5; 10 nucleotides line up with TRBD2. Trimming cost V 3 bases and J 3 bases; bases outside gene matches: 7. The V gene's germline CDR1 is LGHNA and CDR2 YNFKEQ. This CDR3 is 16 amino acids long. Written as DNA, the CDR3 is TGTGCCAGCAGCCATTTCGGGACTAGCGAAAAAGAGACCCAGTACTTC. This sequence encodes CASSHFGTSEKETQYF.

The J gene is TRBJ2-5, the V gene TRBV28, with TRBD2 matching over 7 bases. Germline V CDR1 and CDR2: MDHEN, SYDVKM. V was pared by 4 bases and J by 4 bases, with 15 bases of the junction left unmatched. The length of the CDR3 is 17 residues. The CDR3: CASSSPARRLAAETQYF. The DNA of the CDR3 is TGTGCCAGCAGTTCCCCAGCCAGGCGACTAGCTGCAGAGACCCAGTACTTC.

J is TRBJ1-1 and V is TRBV5-1, with TRBD1 as a possible D gene (5 bases). This CDR3 comprises 15 residues. Trimming took off 2 bases at V and 6 bases at J, with 17 bases between the two ends. Germline V gene sequence: CDR1 SGHRS, CDR2 YFSETQ. Written as DNA, the CDR3 is TGCGCCAGCAGCTTAGACAGACCGTCGGGCTCTGAAGCTTTCTTT. Amino acids: CASSLDRPSGSEAFF.

The V gene is TRBV5-6, the J gene TRBJ1-4, with a tentative D call TRBD1 (5 bases). The germline CDR1 and CDR2 sequences are SGHDT and YYEEEE. CDR3 length equals 12 residues. The V and J ends lost 1 base and 12 bases respectively, with 10 bases between them. The CDR3 nucleotides read TGTGCCAGCAGCTTGATGTCAGGGCAACTGTTTTTT. This gives the protein CASSLMSGQLFF.